This record concerns one T cell receptor (beta chain) sequence. Generated by immunoSEQ multiplex PCR, the TCRdb table keeps only in-frame clones and is missing some. The table includes about 270,000 clones, roughly 87% detected once. The CDR3 totals 13 residues. Trimming left V 6 bases short and J 0 bases short, with 8 bases between. From germline, CDR1 is LGHNT and CDR2 FRNRAP. The sample is drawn from a study of blood T cell repertoires in COVID-19. Study details: Italy, Spain and the United States were the sources of the convalescent and acute COVID-19 samples.

The sequence was obtained from a human donor in a cohort sampled during active COVID-19. Sequenced material: peripheral blood. The V gene is TRBV12-5, the J gene TRBJ2-5, with D possibly matching TRBD2 (5 bases). In DNA, the CDR3 is TGTGCTAGTGGCGTGGACTACCAAGAGACCCAGTACTTC. Amino acids: CASGVDYQETQYF.